Below, 13 T cell receptor beta chains from the same sample are listed, as sequenced in a study of blood T cells in healthy people across ages. A second PCR of roughly 6 to 12 cycles used a sample-barcoded 5' primer and a J-beta primer mix. One entry per CDR3 protein results from TCRdb running MiXCR on the 5' RACE reads. This table holds 1.2 million to 1.5 million distinct CDR3 sequences, around 59% found once. The sample comprised blood. The receptors come from a man in his late teens or twenties in good health.

This clonotype was seen a few times. The chain combines TRBV4-1 with TRBJ2-7; 16 bases match TRBD2. CDR1 MGHRA and CDR2 YSYEKL come from the germline V gene. V lost 4 bases and J lost 0; bases outside the gene matches: 3. The CDR3 runs 17 residues. In DNA, the CDR3 is TGCGCCAGCAGCCTGGGACTAGCGGGAGGGTTCTCCTACGAGCAGTACTTC. It codes for CASSLGLAGGFSYEQYF.

CDR3 sequence: CSARDPQRGGSYNEQFF. In nucleotides, the CDR3 is TGCAGTGCTAGAGATCCCCAGCGGGGGGGATCCTACAATGAGCAGTTCTTC. The chain couples TRBV20-1 to TRBJ2-1, with 10 bases matching TRBD2. CDR1 and CDR2 from the germline V gene are DFQATT and SNEGSKA (reference sequence). The CDR3 has 17 amino acids. V shed 0 bases, J shed 1 base, and the junction held 6 bases outside the gene matches.

Note on this clonotype: Germline and junction disagree at one end, which may indicate a read error. The chain joins TRBV27 to TRBJ2-1, with TRBD2 identical over 9 bases. CDR3 length: 16 amino acids. From germline, CDR1 is MNHEY and CDR2 SMNVEV (reference sequence). The CDR3 DNA follows: TGTGCCAGTAGTTTACTTTGGACTAGCGCCTACAATGAGCAGTTCTTC. Its translation is CASSLLWTSAYNEQFF.

The chain joins TRBV9 to TRBJ1-2; D call uncertain. Germline V lookup: CDR1 SGDLS, CDR2 YYNGEE. The CDR3 has 13 amino acids. The germline V and J ends were trimmed by 3 bases and 1 base, with 7 bases remaining between them. The CDR3 DNA is TGTGCCAGCAGCGCTAAAGATAACTATGGCTACACCTTC. Translating gives CASSAKDNYGYTF.

The CDR3 is CASSQDSTGELFF. Written as DNA, the CDR3 is TGTGCCAGCAGCCAAGATTCAACCGGGGAGCTGTTTTTT. V gene TRBV4-2 combines with J gene TRBJ2-2, with D uncertain. The CDR3 runs to 13 residues. V lost 0 bases to trimming and J lost 5 bases, with 4 bases between them. Per the germline V gene, CDR1 is LGHNA and CDR2 is YNFKEQ.

This clonotype has more than one count but fewer than ten. This chain uses TRBV10-3 with TRBJ2-7; maybe TRBD1 (5 bases). CDR3 length: 17 residues. Germline V lookup: CDR1 ENHRY, CDR2 SYGVKD. V was cut by 0 bases and J by 5 bases, with 20 bases left in between. In DNA, the CDR3 is TGTGCCATCAGTGAGTCGATCAGCTCAGGGTTTGACAACGAGCAGTACTTC. Amino acid sequence: CAISESISSGFDNEQYF.

The chain employs TRBV4-1 and TRBJ2-5, with 9 bases that match TRBD2. Germline V CDR1 and CDR2: MGHRA, YSYEKL. CDR3 length: 15 amino acids. The V segment lost 1 base and the J segment 5 bases; nucleotides outside the gene matches: 5. The CDR3 is CASSQGGRGTETQYF. The CDR3 DNA reads as TGCGCCAGCAGCCAAGGCGGGAGGGGGACCGAGACCCAGTACTTC.

This clonotype was observed a handful of times. J is TRBJ2-7 and V is TRBV7-9, with TRBD2 matching 11 bases. After removal of 5 bases from V and 6 bases from J, the junction contained 6 bases not matched to a gene. The CDR3 spans 14 residues. In germline, CDR1 is SEHNR, CDR2 FQNEAQ (reference sequence). Here the CDR3 reads CASSPLSGGAEQYF. CDR3 DNA sequence: TGTGCCAGCAGCCCCCTTAGCGGGGGGGCCGAGCAGTACTTC.

This sequence joins TRBV4-3 and TRBJ1-6; D may be TRBD1 (5 bases). The germline CDR1 and CDR2 sequences are LGHNA and YSLEER. V dropped 3 bases and J dropped 7 bases, with 25 bases sitting between them. This CDR3 spans 19 amino acids. The CDR3 loop reads CASSHDGPGIGTGNSPLHF. CDR3 nucleotide sequence: TGCGCCAGCAGCCATGACGGACCCGGAATCGGGACCGGCAATTCACCCCTCCACTTT.

The chain employs TRBV7-8 and TRBJ2-2; 8 positions match TRBD2. Germline-derived CDR1 and CDR2 are SGHVS and FQNEAQ. V shed 5 bases, J shed 5 bases, and the junction held 10 bases outside the gene matches. This CDR3 spans 16 amino acids. The CDR3 sequence is CASSPYGGVSTGELFF. CDR3 nucleotide sequence: TGTGCCAGCAGCCCCTACGGGGGGGTCAGTACCGGGGAGCTGTTTTTT.

The rearrangement links TRBV14 to TRBJ2-7; 9 bases match TRBD1. The V and J ends lost 10 bases and 5 bases, in that order; junction bases with no gene match: 15. This CDR3 spans 15 amino acids. CDR1 and CDR2 (germline): SGHDN, FVKESK. CDR3 in amino acids: CATRSSGTGIHEQYF. The CDR3 coding sequence is TGTGCCACACGATCTTCCGGGACAGGGATCCACGAGCAGTACTTC.

This sequence joins TRBV5-1 and TRBJ1-2; D call uncertain. In germline, CDR1 is SGHRS, CDR2 YFSETQ. V gave up 5 bases and J gave up 4 bases, with 6 bases separating them. This CDR3 is 11 amino acids long. CDR3 nucleotide sequence: TGCGCCAGCAGACCTACCTATGGCTACACCTTC. Its protein is CASRPTYGYTF.

The rearrangement joins TRBV20-1 to TRBJ2-7, with D possibly called TRBD1 or TRBD2 (5 bases each). The CDR3 loop spans 15 amino acids. CDR1 and CDR2 from the germline V gene are DFQATT and SNEGSKA (reference sequence). The V end was cut by 0 bases, the J end by 2 bases, with 14 bases between. The CDR3: CSARDLRDQPYEQYF. CDR3 in DNA: TGCAGTGCTAGAGATCTCCGGGACCAACCCTACGAGCAGTACTTC.